This T cell receptor beta chain is from a study of shared clonotypes between healthy human individuals. Study conclusions and caveats: Researchers found naive subsets generally carried larger estimated richness than memory subsets.

Clones were sequenced by immunoSEQ multiplex PCR, and TCRdb holds only the in-frame ones, with some missing. The sample holds around 200,000 clones; 66% are singletons and the top ten take 10%. The CDR3 has 12 residues. The germline gives CDR1 SGHRS, CDR2 YFSETQ. V was pared by 0 bases and J by 6 bases, with 6 bases between. Concerning this clone itself: Its antigen remains unidentified. The sample contains more than one DNA sequence encoding this CDR3.

The sample consisted of memory CD4+ T cells sorted from blood. Indicated subset: CD45RA-negative fraction. The clonotype originates from a man aged 25 to 40 in good health. The chain recombines TRBV5-1 with TRBJ1-2; D not resolved. CDR3 residues: CASSLVGDGYTF. The CDR3 nucleotides read TGCGCCAGCAGCTTGGTTGGAGATGGCTACACCTTC.